Included here is one TCR beta chain sequence, with context. Its target is unknown. Clones were sequenced by immunoSEQ multiplex PCR, and TCRdb holds only the in-frame ones, with some missing. This table has around 100,000 clones, more than 75% appearing once. This entry belongs to a study of T cell responses to AZD1222 COVID-19 vaccine. Per the germline V gene, CDR1 is GTSNPN and CDR2 is SVGIG (reference sequence). The length of the CDR3 is 15 residues. V shed 7 bases, J shed 3 bases, and the junction held 10 bases outside the gene matches. Study conclusions and caveats: Clonal diversity may have been underestimated, and the donors were mostly white British, with more females than males. Unmutated variant regions are reportedly the target of nearly half of TCRs that are spike-specific. After two AZD1222 doses, spike-specific TCR breadth and depth rose versus day 0.

The receptor's source is an adult in good health. The rearrangement uses TRBV30 and TRBJ1-2; 11 bases match TRBD1. Sequencing used peripheral blood, obtained on day 0 of MenACWY control vaccination. CDR3 coding DNA: TGTGCCTCCTTCGAAGGGACAGGGGGTGACTATGGCTACACCTTC. Its protein product is CASFEGTGGDYGYTF.